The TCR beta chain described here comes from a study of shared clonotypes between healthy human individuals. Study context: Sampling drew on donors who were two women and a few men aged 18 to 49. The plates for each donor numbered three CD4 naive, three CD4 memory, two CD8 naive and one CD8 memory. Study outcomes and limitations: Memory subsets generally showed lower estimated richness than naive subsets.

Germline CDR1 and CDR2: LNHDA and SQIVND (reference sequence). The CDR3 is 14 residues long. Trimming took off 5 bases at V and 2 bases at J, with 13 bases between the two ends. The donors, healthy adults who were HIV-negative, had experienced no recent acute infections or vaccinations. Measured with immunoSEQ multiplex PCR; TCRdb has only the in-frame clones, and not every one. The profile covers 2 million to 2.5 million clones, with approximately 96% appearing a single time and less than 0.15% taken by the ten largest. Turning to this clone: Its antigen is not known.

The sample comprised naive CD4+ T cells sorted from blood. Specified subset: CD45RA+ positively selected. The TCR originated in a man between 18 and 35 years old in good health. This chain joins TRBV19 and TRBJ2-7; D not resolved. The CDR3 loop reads CASSLNGRPYEQYF. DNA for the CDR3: TGTGCCAGTAGTCTCAACGGACGCCCCTACGAGCAGTACTTC.